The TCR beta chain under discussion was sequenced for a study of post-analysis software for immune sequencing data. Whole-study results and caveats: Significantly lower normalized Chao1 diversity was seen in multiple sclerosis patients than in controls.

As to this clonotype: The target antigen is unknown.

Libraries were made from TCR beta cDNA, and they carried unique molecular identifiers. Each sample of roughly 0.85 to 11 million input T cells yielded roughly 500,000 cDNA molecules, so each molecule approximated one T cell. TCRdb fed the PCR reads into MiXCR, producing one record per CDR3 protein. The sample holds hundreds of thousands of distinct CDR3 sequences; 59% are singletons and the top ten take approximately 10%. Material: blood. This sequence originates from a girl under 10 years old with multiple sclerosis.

CDR3 sequence (DNA): TGTGCCAGCAGCCGAAGACTAGCGGGAGTGCACGTTGAGCAGTTCTTC. This encodes CASSRRLAGVHVEQFF. V usage is TRBV7-9 and J usage is TRBJ2-1; TRBD2 matches 12 bases. Trimming removed 5 bases from V and 9 bases from J; junction bases left unmatched: 11. Per the germline V gene, CDR1 is SEHNR and CDR2 is FQNEAQ (reference sequence). This CDR3 has 16 amino acids.